The 29 T cell receptor beta chains below come from one sample, sequenced in a study of blood T cell repertoires in COVID-19. Repertoires were generated with immunoSEQ multiplex PCR, while TCRdb's copy carries only in-frame clones and drops some. The sample carries about 350,000 clones, around nine tenths recorded once. Sequencing input: peripheral blood. Source of these receptors: a woman aged 60 to 75 with COVID-19, enrolled during active disease.

The V call is TRBV24-1, the J call TRBJ1-4; 8 bases are a match to TRBD1. Germline lookup yields CDR1 KGHDR and CDR2 SFDVKD. Germline trimming cut 4 bases from V and 10 bases from J; bases unmatched to any gene: 7. The CDR3 covers 14 residues. The CDR3 sequence is CATSEQTGAGKLFF. Written as DNA, the CDR3 is TGTGCCACCAGTGAGCAGACAGGGGCTGGAAAACTGTTTTTT.

The chain has TRBV19 and TRBJ1-1; unclear D gene. V dropped 6 bases and J dropped 10 bases, with 12 bases sitting between them. The V gene's germline CDR1 is LNHDA and CDR2 SQIVND (reference sequence). The CDR3 has 11 amino acids. The CDR3 spells CASSKQRVAFF. The CDR3 region has the DNA TGTGCCAGTAGCAAACAGAGGGTAGCTTTCTTT.

The chain employs TRBV19 and TRBJ2-1, with 8 nucleotides matching TRBD1. Germline assignment: CDR1 LNHDA and CDR2 SQIVND (reference sequence). The CDR3 length is 14 residues. The ends lost 4 bases at V and 7 bases at J; junction bases unmatched: 6. The CDR3 nucleotides read TGTGCCAGTAGTACGGGACAGGCGAGAAATGAGCAGTTCTTC. Translation gives CASSTGQARNEQFF. Together with reference TRBV19 and TRBJ2-1, the CDR3 gives the full variable domain: DGGITQSPKYLFRKEGQNVTLSCEQNLNHDAMYWYRQDPGQGLRLIYYSQIVNDFQKGDIAEGYSVSREKKESFPLTVTSAQKNPTAFYLCASSTGQARNEQFFGPGTRLTVL.

This chain links TRBV4-1 with TRBJ2-1; D may be TRBD1 (6 bases). V was shortened by 0 bases and J by 8 bases, with 14 bases between the two germline ends. The germline V gene has CDR1 MGHRA and CDR2 YSYEKL. The CDR3 totals 15 residues. The CDR3 coding sequence is TGCGCCAGCAGCCAAGACGGCAGGGGCTTCGATGAGCAGTTCTTC. Translated: CASSQDGRGFDEQFF.

V gene TRBV11-2 combines with J gene TRBJ2-7; a weak D match, TRBD1 (5 bases). This CDR3 has 15 amino acids. The germline V and J ends were trimmed by 4 bases and 10 bases, with 23 bases remaining between them. In germline, CDR1 is SGHAT, CDR2 FQNNGV. CDR3 nucleotide sequence: TGTGCCAGCAGCTCAGAGGTAACTGGGGCGTACCAACAGTACTTC. Translated, it gives CASSSEVTGAYQQYF.

V and J are TRBV18 and TRBJ1-2, with 7 bases identical to TRBD1. Unmatched junction bases numbered 8, after V lost 8 bases and J lost 5 bases. CDR3 length: 13 amino acids. CDR1 is KGHSH and CDR2 is LQKENI in the germline V gene. The CDR3 here is CASATGVAYGYTF. The CDR3 nucleotides are TGTGCCAGCGCTACAGGGGTCGCGTATGGCTACACCTTC.

This sequence joins TRBV27 and TRBJ1-6, with D unresolved. The V end lost 0 bases, the J end lost 0 bases, and 9 bases lay between the germline ends. Germline assignment: CDR1 MNHEY and CDR2 SMNVEV (reference sequence). This CDR3 spans 17 amino acids. CDR3 in DNA: TGTGCCAGCAGTTTATCTCGACATTTCTCCTATAATTCACCCCTCCACTTT. Residues: CASSLSRHFSYNSPLHF.

The chain employs TRBV2 and TRBJ1-2; possibly TRBD1 for D (5 bases). CDR3 size: 12 residues. The ends were cut back, 8 bases at V and 7 bases at J, with 14 bases in the middle. Germline CDR1 and CDR2: SNHLY and FYNNEI. CDR3 DNA sequence: TGTGCCAGCCGCAGGGAGGTCGGTGGCTACACCTTC. It specifies CASRREVGGYTF.

V usage is TRBV5-5 and J usage is TRBJ1-1, with 9 bases fitting TRBD1. V lost 4 bases, J lost 1 base, and 5 bases stayed unmatched. The germline CDR1 and CDR2 sequences are SGHKS and YYEKEE (reference sequence). CDR3 length: 15 amino acids. The CDR3 protein is CASSAQGAGNTEAFF. The DNA for the CDR3 is TGTGCCAGCAGCGCACAGGGGGCGGGGAACACTGAAGCTTTCTTT.

This rearrangement joins TRBV19 to TRBJ1-2, with D perhaps TRBD1 (5 bases). V was cut by 1 base and J by 4 bases, with 10 bases left in between. This CDR3 is 14 amino acids long. CDR1 is LNHDA, CDR2 SQIVND, per germline (reference sequence). In DNA, the CDR3 is TGTGCCAGTAGTATAGCCGACAGCCGCTATGGCTACACCTTC. Translating gives CASSIADSRYGYTF.

This chain connects TRBV5-1 to TRBJ1-4; 8 bases map to TRBD1. Germline CDR1 reads SGHRS; CDR2 reads YFSETQ. This CDR3 has 15 amino acids. The J segment lost 3 bases and the V segment lost 4 bases, leaving 5 bases of the junction unmatched. In nucleotides, the CDR3 is TGCGCCAGCAGCCCTCAGGGGGCGGCTAATGAAAAACTGTTTTTT. Protein product: CASSPQGAANEKLFF. The full variable domain, in which reference TRBV5-1 and TRBJ1-4 provide the parts outside the CDR3, is KAGVTQTPRYLIKTRGQQVTLSCSPISGHRSVSWYQQTPGQGLQFLFEYFSETQRNKGNFPGRFSGRQFSNSRSEMNVSTLELGDSALYLCASSPQGAANEKLFFGSGTQLSVL.

The rearrangement uses TRBV5-4 and TRBJ1-4; 9 nucleotides line up with TRBD1. Germline loops: CDR1 SGHNT, CDR2 YYREEE (reference sequence). The CDR3 has 18 residues. V gave up 3 bases and J gave up 0 bases; unmatched junction bases: 9. CDR3 protein: CASSWGQGPPATNEKLFF. The CDR3 DNA reads TGTGCCAGCAGCTGGGGACAGGGCCCCCCTGCAACTAATGAAAAACTGTTTTTT.

This sequence joins TRBV12-5 and TRBJ2-7; D may be TRBD1 (6 bases). Trimming stripped 6 bases from V and 3 bases from J, with 18 bases between. Looked up from germline, CDR1 is LGHNT and CDR2 is FRNRAP. The CDR3 totals 15 residues. CDR3 sequence reads: CASGRGTSGLYEQYF. The CDR3 coding sequence is TGTGCTAGTGGCCGAGGGACATCGGGCCTCTACGAGCAGTACTTC. Looking up the rest from reference TRBV12-5 and TRBJ2-7 gives the full variable domain: DARVTQTPRHKVTEMGQEVTMRCQPILGHNTVFWYRQTMMQGLELLAYFRNRAPLDDSGMPKDRFSAEMPDATLATLKIQPSEPRDSAVYFCASGRGTSGLYEQYFGPGTRLTVT.

This clone was observed a handful of times. The chain combines TRBV27 with TRBJ2-7; D is uncertain. Trimming removed 2 bases from V and 3 bases from J, with 11 bases in between. This CDR3 has 14 amino acids. Germline V gene data show CDR1 as MNHEY and CDR2 as SMNVEV (reference sequence). The CDR3 reads CASSLRGSHYEQYF. DNA of the CDR3: TGTGCCAGCAGTTTAAGAGGAAGTCACTACGAGCAGTACTTC.

V is TRBV5-8 and J is TRBJ1-2; 8 bases fit TRBD1. The CDR3 is made up of 15 amino acids. The V and J ends lost 4 bases and 2 bases, in that order; junction bases with no gene match: 7. Germline V gene lookup returns CDR1 SGHTS and CDR2 YDEGEE. This chain's CDR3 is CASSRRQGANYGYTF. The CDR3 DNA reads TGTGCCAGCAGCCGGCGCCAGGGGGCGAACTATGGCTACACCTTC. Combining the CDR3 with reference TRBV5-8 and TRBJ1-2 gives the whole variable domain EAGVTQSPTHLIKTRGQQATLRCSPISGHTSVYWYQQALGLGLQFLLWYDEGEERNRGNFPPRFSGRQFPNYSSELNVNALELEDSALYLCASSRRQGANYGYTFGSGTRLTVV.

The chain couples TRBV7-9 to TRBJ1-4, with TRBD1 matching over 9 bases. CDR1 SEHNR and CDR2 FQNEAQ come from the germline V gene (reference sequence). This CDR3 spans 15 amino acids. The V gene end was trimmed by 5 bases and the J gene end by 5 bases; junction bases not matched to a gene: 6. CDR3 residues: CASSRPGTGNEKLFF. The CDR3 coding sequence is TGTGCCAGCAGCAGACCCGGGACAGGGAATGAAAAACTGTTTTTT. The whole variable domain, remainder taken from reference TRBV7-9 and TRBJ1-4, is DTGVSQNPRHKITKRGQNVTFRCDPISEHNRLYWYRQTLGQGPEFLTYFQNEAQLEKSRLLSDRFSAERPKGSFSTLEIQRTEQGDSAMYLCASSRPGTGNEKLFFGSGTQLSVL.

The rearrangement joins TRBV7-9 to TRBJ2-5; unclear D gene. With 4 bases removed from V and 2 bases from J, the gap between germline ends came to 8 bases. Germline V gene sequence: CDR1 SEHNR, CDR2 FQNEAQ (reference sequence). The CDR3 is made up of 13 amino acids. The CDR3 sequence is CASSSPTQETQYF. In DNA, the CDR3 is TGTGCCAGCAGCTCCCCCACACAAGAGACCCAGTACTTC.

The V call is TRBV11-1, the J call TRBJ1-2, with D maybe TRBD1 (5 bases). The V end was cut by 1 base, the J end by 3 bases, with 9 bases between. From germline, CDR1 is SGHAT and CDR2 FQDESV (reference sequence). The length of the CDR3 is 14 residues. CDR3 bases: TGTGCCAGCAGCTTAGGACAGCAGGACTATGGCTACACCTTC. The encoded protein is CASSLGQQDYGYTF.

The chain employs TRBV6-1 and TRBJ2-2, with a weak D call TRBD1 (5 bases). The germline CDR1 and CDR2 sequences are MNHNS and SASEGT. V was trimmed by 4 bases and J by 2 bases, leaving 14 bases between them. The CDR3 consists of 16 residues. The CDR3 loop reads CASSAIWGINTGELFF. In nucleotides, the CDR3 is TGTGCCAGCAGTGCTATCTGGGGCATCAACACCGGGGAGCTGTTTTTT.

The CDR3 DNA is TGTGCCAGCAGTGGGGGACAGGGGGCTATTTGGAACACCATATATTTT. Protein product: CASSGGQGAIWNTIYF. This rearrangement joins TRBV6-6 to TRBJ1-3; 12 positions match TRBD1. This CDR3 is built from 16 residues. V was clipped by 5 bases and J by 7 bases; unmatched bases: 9. Germline V gives CDR1 MNHNY, CDR2 SVGAGI (reference sequence).

The chain has TRBV11-2 and TRBJ2-3, with D perhaps TRBD1 (6 bases). The germline V gene encodes CDR1 SGHAT and CDR2 FQNNGV. V lost 1 base to trimming and J lost 2 bases, with 13 bases between them. CDR3 length: 16 residues. CDR3 DNA: TGTGCCAGCAGCTTAGGGGTTAACAGGGCCACAGATACGCAGTATTTT. It yields the protein CASSLGVNRATDTQYF.

This chain connects TRBV7-3 to TRBJ1-2; D is unresolved. Germline V gene sequence: CDR1 SGHTA, CDR2 FQGTGA. CDR3 length: 17 residues. Trimming pared 0 bases from V and 4 bases from J, leaving 18 bases between. The CDR3 loop reads CASSLTSLNGGSYGYTF. In DNA, the CDR3 is TGTGCCAGCAGCTTAACGTCTTTGAACGGAGGGTCCTATGGCTACACCTTC.

Concerning this clone: Other nucleotide sequences in the sample specify the same CDR3. V is TRBV28 and J is TRBJ1-1; 7 bases fit TRBD1. This CDR3 is 13 amino acids long. Trimming took 4 bases from V and 4 from J; bases not matched to a gene: 3. Germline V gene data show CDR1 as MDHEN and CDR2 as SYDVKM. The CDR3 sequence: CASSSPGGTEAFF. CDR3 DNA: TGTGCCAGCAGTTCTCCAGGGGGCACTGAAGCTTTCTTT.

The chain joins TRBV24-1 to TRBJ1-6, with D maybe TRBD1 (6 bases). Germline lookup yields CDR1 KGHDR and CDR2 SFDVKD. Trimming shortened V by 2 bases and J by 12 bases, and 7 bases separated the two germline ends. This CDR3 region has 12 residues. Written as DNA, the CDR3 is TGTGCCACCAGTGATTCACAGGGACCCCTCCACTTT. It encodes CATSDSQGPLHF.

The chain carries TRBV27 and TRBJ2-5, with D uncertain. The CDR3 is 14 amino acids. V lost 6 bases, J lost 2 bases, and 13 bases lay in between. Per the germline V gene, CDR1 is MNHEY and CDR2 is SMNVEV (reference sequence). The DNA for the CDR3 is TGTGCCAGCAGCCTTAGACACGGTCAAGAGACCCAGTACTTC. Amino acids: CASSLRHGQETQYF.

The genes are TRBV28 and TRBJ2-2; 10 bases line up with TRBD1. V trimming: 9 bases; J trimming: 5 bases; junction bases outside the gene matches: 9. Germline loops: CDR1 MDHEN, CDR2 SYDVKM. This CDR3 is built from 15 residues. The CDR3 DNA reads as TGTGCCAGTATGGGCAGGGACAGGGGAACCGGGGAGCTGTTTTTT. This gives the protein CASMGRDRGTGELFF. The full variable domain, completed using reference TRBV28 and TRBJ2-2, is DVKVTQSSRYLVKRTGEKVFLECVQDMDHENMFWYRQDPGLGLRLIYFSYDVKMKEKGDIPEGYSVSREKKERFSLILESASTNQTSMYLCASMGRDRGTGELFFGEGSRLTVL.

V gene TRBV6-5 combines with J gene TRBJ1-1; D might be TRBD1 (6 bases). This CDR3 is 15 amino acids long. Germline V gives CDR1 MNHEY, CDR2 SVGAGI. Trimming removed 2 bases from V and 4 bases from J, with 14 bases in between. CDR3 coding DNA: TGTGCCAGCAGTTACCGGGAGGGAGGGGGCACTGAAGCTTTCTTT. As protein: CASSYREGGGTEAFF.

V usage is TRBV30 and J usage is TRBJ1-2; TRBD1 is a possible D gene (5 bases). CDR3 size: 14 residues. V lost 2 bases and J lost 8, with 18 bases in between. Looked up from germline, CDR1 is GTSNPN and CDR2 is SVGIG (reference sequence). The CDR3 DNA follows: TGTGCCTGGAGTAAAGGGGAACACCTAGGAGGCTACACCTTC. Its protein product is CAWSKGEHLGGYTF. Combining the CDR3 with reference TRBV30 and TRBJ1-2 gives the whole variable domain SQTIHQWPATLVQPVGSPLSLECTVEGTSNPNLYWYRQAAGRGLQLLFYSVGIGQISSEVPQNLSASRPQDRQFILSSKKLLLSDSGFYLCAWSKGEHLGGYTFGSGTRLTVV.

Note on this clone: The same CDR3 arises from other DNA sequences in this sample as well. This chain joins TRBV29-1 and TRBJ1-1; TRBD1 aligns across 10 bases. V lost 7 bases to trimming and J lost 2 bases; unmatched junction nucleotides: 4. The germline V gene encodes CDR1 SQVTM and CDR2 ANQGSEA. CDR3 size: 13 residues. CDR3 loop: CSARQGANTEAFF. The CDR3 DNA reads TGCAGCGCTCGACAGGGGGCTAACACTGAAGCTTTCTTT.